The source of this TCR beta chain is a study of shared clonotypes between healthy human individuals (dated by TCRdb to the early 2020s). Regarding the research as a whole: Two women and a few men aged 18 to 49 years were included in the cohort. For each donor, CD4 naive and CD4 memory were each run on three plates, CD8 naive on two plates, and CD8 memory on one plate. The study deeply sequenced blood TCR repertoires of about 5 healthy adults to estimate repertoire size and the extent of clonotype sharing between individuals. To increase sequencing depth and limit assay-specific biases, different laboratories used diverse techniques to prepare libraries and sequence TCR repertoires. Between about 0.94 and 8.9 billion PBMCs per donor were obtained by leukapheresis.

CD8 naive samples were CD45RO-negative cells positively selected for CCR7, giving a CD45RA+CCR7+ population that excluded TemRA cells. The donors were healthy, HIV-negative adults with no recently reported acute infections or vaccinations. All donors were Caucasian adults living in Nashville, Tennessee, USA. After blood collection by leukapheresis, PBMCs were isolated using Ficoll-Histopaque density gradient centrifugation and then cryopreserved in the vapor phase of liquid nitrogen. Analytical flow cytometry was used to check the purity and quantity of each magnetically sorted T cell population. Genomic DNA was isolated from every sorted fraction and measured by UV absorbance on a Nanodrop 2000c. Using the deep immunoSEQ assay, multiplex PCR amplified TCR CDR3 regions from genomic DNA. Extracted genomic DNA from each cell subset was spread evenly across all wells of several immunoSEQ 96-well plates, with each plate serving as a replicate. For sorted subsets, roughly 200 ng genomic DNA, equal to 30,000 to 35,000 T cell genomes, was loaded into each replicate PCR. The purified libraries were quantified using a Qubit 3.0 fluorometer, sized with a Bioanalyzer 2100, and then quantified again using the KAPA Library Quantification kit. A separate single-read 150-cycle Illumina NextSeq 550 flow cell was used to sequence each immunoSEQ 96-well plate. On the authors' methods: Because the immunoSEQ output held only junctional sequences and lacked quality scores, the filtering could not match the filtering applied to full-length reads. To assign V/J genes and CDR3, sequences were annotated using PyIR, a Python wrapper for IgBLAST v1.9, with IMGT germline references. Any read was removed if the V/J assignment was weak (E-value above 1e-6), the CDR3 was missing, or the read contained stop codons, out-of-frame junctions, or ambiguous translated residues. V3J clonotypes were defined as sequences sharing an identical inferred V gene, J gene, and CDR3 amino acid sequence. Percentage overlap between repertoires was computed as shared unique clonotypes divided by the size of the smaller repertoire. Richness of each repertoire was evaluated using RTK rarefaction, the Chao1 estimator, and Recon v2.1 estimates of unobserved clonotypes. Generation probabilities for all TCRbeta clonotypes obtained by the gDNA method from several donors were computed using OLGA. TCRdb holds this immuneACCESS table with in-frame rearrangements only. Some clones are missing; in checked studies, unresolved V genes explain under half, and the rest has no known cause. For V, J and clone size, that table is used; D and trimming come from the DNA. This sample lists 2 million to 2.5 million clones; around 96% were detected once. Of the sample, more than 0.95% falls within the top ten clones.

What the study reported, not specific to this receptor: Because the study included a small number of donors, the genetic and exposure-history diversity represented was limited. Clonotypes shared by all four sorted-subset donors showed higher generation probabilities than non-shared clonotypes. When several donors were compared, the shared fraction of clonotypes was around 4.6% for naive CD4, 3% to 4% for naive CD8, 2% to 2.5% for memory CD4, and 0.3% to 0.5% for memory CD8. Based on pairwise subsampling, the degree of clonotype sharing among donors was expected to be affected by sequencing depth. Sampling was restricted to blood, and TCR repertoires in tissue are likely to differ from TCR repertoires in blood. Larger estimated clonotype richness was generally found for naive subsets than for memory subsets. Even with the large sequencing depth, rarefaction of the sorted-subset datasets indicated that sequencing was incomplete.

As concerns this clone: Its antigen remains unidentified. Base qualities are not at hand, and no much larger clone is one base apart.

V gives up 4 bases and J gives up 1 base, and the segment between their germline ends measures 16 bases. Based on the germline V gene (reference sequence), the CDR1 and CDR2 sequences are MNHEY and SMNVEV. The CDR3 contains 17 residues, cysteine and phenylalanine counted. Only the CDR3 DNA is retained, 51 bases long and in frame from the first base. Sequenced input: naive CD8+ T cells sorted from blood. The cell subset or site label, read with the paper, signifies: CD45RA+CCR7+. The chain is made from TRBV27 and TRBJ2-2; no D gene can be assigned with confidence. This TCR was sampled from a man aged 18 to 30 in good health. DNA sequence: TGTGCCAGCAGTTCATCTCGTATAGAAGAGAACACCGGGGAGCTGTTTTTT. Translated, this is CASSSSRIEENTGELFF.